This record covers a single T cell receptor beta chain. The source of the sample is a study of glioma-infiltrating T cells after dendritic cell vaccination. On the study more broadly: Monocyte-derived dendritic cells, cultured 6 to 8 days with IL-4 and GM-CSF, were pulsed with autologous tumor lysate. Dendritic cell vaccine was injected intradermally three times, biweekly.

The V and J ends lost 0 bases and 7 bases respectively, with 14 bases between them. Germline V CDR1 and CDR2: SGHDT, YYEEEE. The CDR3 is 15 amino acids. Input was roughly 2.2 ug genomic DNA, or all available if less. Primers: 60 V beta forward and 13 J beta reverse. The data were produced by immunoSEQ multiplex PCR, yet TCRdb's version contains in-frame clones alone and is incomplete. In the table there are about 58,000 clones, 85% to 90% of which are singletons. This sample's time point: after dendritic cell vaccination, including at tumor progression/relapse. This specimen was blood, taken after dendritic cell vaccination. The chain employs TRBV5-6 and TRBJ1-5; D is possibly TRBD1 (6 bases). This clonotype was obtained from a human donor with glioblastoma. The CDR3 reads CASSLVRDTSQPQHF. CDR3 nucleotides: TGTGCCAGCAGCTTGGTCCGGGACACATCCCAGCCCCAGCATTTT.